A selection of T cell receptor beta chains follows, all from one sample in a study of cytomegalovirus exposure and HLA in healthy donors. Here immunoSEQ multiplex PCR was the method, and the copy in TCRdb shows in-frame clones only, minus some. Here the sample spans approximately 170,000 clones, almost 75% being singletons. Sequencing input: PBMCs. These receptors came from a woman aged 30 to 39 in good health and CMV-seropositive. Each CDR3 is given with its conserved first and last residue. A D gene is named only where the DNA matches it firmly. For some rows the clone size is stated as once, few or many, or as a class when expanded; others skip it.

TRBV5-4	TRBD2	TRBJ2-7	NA	TGTGCCAGCAGCGGGTCTAGCGGGAGCGAGCAGTACTTC	CASSGSSGSEQYF
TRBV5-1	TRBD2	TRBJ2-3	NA	TGCGCCAGCAGCTCTGGACTAGCGGGAGGGTTCACAGATACGCAGTATTTT	CASSSGLAGGFTDTQYF
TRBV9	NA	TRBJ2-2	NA	TGTGCCAGCACACAAAACACCGGGGAGCTGTTTTTT	CASTQNTGELFF
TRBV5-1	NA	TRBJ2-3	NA	TGCGCCAGCAGCTTGCAACCCGGAGGCACTAGCACAGATACGCAGTATTTT	CASSLQPGGTSTDTQYF
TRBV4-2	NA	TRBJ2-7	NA	TGTGCCAGCAGCCAGTGGGACACCCCCTACGAGCAGTACTTC	CASSQWDTPYEQYF
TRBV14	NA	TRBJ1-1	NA	TGTGCCAGCAGCCCCTTAAGAGATTACACTGAAGCTTTCTTT	CASSPLRDYTEAFF
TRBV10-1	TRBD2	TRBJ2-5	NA	TGCGCCAGCAGCCTAGGGACTAAGCAGGCCCAGTACTTC	CASSLGTKQAQYF
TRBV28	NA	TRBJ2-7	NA	TGTGCCAGCAGTGGACAGGTGGCCGCGGGGGAGCAGTACTTC	CASSGQVAAGEQYF
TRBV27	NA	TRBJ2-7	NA	TGTGCCAGCAGGGGACATACCACCTACGAGCAGTACTTC	CASRGHTTYEQYF
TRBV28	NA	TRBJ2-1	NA	TGTGCCAGCATCCCCCCGCTTAGCTCCTACAATGAGCAGTTCTTC	CASIPPLSSYNEQFF
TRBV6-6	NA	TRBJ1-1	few	TGTGCCAGCAGTCCCCCCGACAGCCTAAACACTGAAGCTTTCTTT	CASSPPDSLNTEAFF
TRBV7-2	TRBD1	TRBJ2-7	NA	TGTGCCAGCAGCCCGGGGACAGGCTTGCCTCGGGAGCAGTACTTC	CASSPGTGLPREQYF
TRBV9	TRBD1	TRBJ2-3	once	TGTGCCAGCAGCTCCCGACAGGGCGCAGATACGCAGTATTTT	CASSSRQGADTQYF
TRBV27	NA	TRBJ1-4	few	TGTGCCAGCAGAGTACAGGGAGTTGAAAAACTGTTTTTT	CASRVQGVEKLFF
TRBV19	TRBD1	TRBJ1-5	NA	TGTGCCAGTTCCCGCGGAGGGGGCACAGGTCAGCCCCAGCATTTT	CASSRGGGTGQPQHF
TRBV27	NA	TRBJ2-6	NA	TGTGCCAGCCGGCAGGAGGGCTCTGGGGCCAACGTCCTGACTTTC	CASRQEGSGANVLTF
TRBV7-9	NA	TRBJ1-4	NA	TGTGCCAGCAGCCGAGGCGAAGGGACATCTGGAAAACTGTTTTTT	CASSRGEGTSGKLFF
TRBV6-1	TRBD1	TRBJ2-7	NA	TGTGCCAGCAGAGTAATGACAGGGGGCATGGACGAGCAGTACTTC	CASRVMTGGMDEQYF
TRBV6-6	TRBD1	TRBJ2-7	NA	TGTGCCAGCAGTTACAGTGGGGACAGGGGCTCCTACGAGCAGTACTTC	CASSYSGDRGSYEQYF
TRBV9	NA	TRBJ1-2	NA	TGTGCCAGCAGCGTTGTCCCAGGAACATTATATGGCTACACCTTC	CASSVVPGTLYGYTF
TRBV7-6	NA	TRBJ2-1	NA	TGTGCCAGCAGCTTAGTTCTCGGGAGACGTGAGCAGTTCTTC	CASSLVLGRREQFF
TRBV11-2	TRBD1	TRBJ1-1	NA	TGTGCCAGCAGCTTAGGACCGACAGGGGGCTTTGAAGCTTTCTTT	CASSLGPTGGFEAFF
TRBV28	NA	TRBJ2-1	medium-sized	TGTGCCAGCAGTTTATCGGGAGAAGTCAATGAGCAGTTCTTC	CASSLSGEVNEQFF
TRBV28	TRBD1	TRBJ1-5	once	TGTGCCAGCAGAGTGACAGGGGAGAATCAGCCCCAGCATTTT	CASRVTGENQPQHF
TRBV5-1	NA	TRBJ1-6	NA	TGCGCCAGCAGCTTACGACAGGACCCCTATAATTCACCCCTCCACTTT	CASSLRQDPYNSPLHF
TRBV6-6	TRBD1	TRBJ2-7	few	TGTGCCACCCAAGGGGGACAGGGGAGTTCCGAGCAGTACTTC	CATQGGQGSSEQYF
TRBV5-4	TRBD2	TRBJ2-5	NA	TGTGCCAGCAGCCAGACTAGCGGAGAGACCCAGTACTTC	CASSQTSGETQYF
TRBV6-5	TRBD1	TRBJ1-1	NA	TGTGCCAGCAGTTTGGGACAGGGCGGGGCCACTGAAGCTTTCTTT	CASSLGQGGATEAFF
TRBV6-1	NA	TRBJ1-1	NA	TGTGCCAGCAGTGAAGCCTCGGTAAGCAACACTGAAGCTTTCTTT	CASSEASVSNTEAFF
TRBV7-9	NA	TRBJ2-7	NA	TGTGCCAGCAGCTTGCCAGGGGAAGCATACGAGCAGTACTTC	CASSLPGEAYEQYF
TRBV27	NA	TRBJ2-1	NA	TGTGCCAGCAGTTTGACTGGTTACAATGAGCAGTTCTTC	CASSLTGYNEQFF
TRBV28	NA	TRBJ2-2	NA	TGTGCCAGCAGTTTATACCAGGGGAAGGCCGGGGAGCTGTTTTTT	CASSLYQGKAGELFF
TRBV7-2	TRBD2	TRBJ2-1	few	TGTGCCAGCAGCTTAGTGCGGGAGAATGAGCAGTTCTTC	CASSLVRENEQFF
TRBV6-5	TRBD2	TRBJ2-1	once	TGTGCCAGCAGAGGACTAGCGGGGACCTTCGATGAGCAGTTCTTC	CASRGLAGTFDEQFF
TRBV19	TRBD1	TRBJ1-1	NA	TGTGCCAGTAGCCGGACAGGAATCATCACTGAAGCTTTCTTT	CASSRTGIITEAFF
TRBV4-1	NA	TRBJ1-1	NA	TGCGCCAGCAGCCAAGATCGGGGTAGGGCTTTCTTT	CASSQDRGRAFF
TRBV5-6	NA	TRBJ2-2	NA	TGTGCCAGCAGCTTGCGTCTGGGGCGGGGGCGAAACACCGGGGAGCTGTTTTTT	CASSLRLGRGRNTGELFF
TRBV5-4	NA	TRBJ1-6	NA	TGTGCCAGCAGCGACCCTCGGGGGATGTATTCACCCCTCCACTTT	CASSDPRGMYSPLHF
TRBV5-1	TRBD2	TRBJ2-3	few	TGCGCCAGCAGCTTGGTCACCGGGACTAGCGGGAGCTATCCGCAGTATTTT	CASSLVTGTSGSYPQYF
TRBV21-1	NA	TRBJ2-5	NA	TGTGCCAGCAGCAAAGAAGGTCCGGGACAGCCTCTGAAGGAGACCCAGTACTTC	CASSKEGPGQPLKETQYF
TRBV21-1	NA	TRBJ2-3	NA	TGTGCCAGCACGAGACCGAAGGGACTAGCTCTCACAGATACGCAGTATTTT	CASTRPKGLALTDTQYF
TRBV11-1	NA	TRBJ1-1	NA	TGTGCCAGCAGCACGGGACAGAACACTGAAGCTTTCTTT	CASSTGQNTEAFF
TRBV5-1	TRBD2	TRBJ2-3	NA	TGCGCCAGCAGCAAAGCGGGAGTAGGCACAGATACGCAGTATTTT	CASSKAGVGTDTQYF
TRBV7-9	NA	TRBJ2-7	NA	TGTGCCAGCAGCATGACAGGTATGGGCCTGTACTTC	CASSMTGMGLYF
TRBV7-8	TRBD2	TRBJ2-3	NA	TGTGCCAGCAGCTTAGCGAGAGCGGGAGTAAGCAGGGTTACGCAGTATTTT	CASSLARAGVSRVTQYF
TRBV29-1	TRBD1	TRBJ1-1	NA	TGCAGCGAAACACAGGGGCCCGGTCGTGAAGCTTTCTTT	CSETQGPGREAFF
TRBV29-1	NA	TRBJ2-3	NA	TGCAGCCTAGGGACATCTCCTAGCACAGATACGCAGTATTTT	CSLGTSPSTDTQYF
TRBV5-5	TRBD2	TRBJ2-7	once	TGTGCCAGCAGCTTAGGACTAGCGGGAGCCAACGAGCAGTACTTC	CASSLGLAGANEQYF
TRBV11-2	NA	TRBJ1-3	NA	TGTGCCAGCAGCCTCCGGGACATCTCCTCTGGAAACACCATATATTTT	CASSLRDISSGNTIYF
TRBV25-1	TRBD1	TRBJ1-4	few	TGTGCCAGCAGTGAGCGGACAGGGCAAGAAAAACTGTTTTTT	CASSERTGQEKLFF
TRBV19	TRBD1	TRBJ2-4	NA	TGTGCCAGTAGTATATTCGGGGACAGAGCAGGCATTCAGTACTTC	CASSIFGDRAGIQYF